This entry lists 2 T cell receptor beta chains sequenced from one sample in a study of tumor-infiltrating lymphocytes in primary liver carcinoma. Each 20-30 mg portion of unsorted bulk tissue served as the source for co-extraction of RNA and DNA. A primer in the constant region served to generate TCR beta cDNA from approximately 500 ng of total RNA. What produced the TCR beta libraries was three nested multiplex PCR rounds using slightly modified ARM-PCR. TRBV1-TRBV30 forward primers paired with a C-beta reverse primer drove the first two PCR rounds, ten to eleven cycles each. TCRdb recomputed calls from the multiplex PCR reads with MiXCR, one row per CDR3 protein. The sample yields 45,000 or so distinct CDR3 sequences, 60% to 80% seen once. Sequenced: tumor-adjacent normal liver tissue. These TCRs come from a woman between 25 and 40 years old with primary liver carcinoma and hepatitis B virus infection.

This clonotype was picked up many times. The chain has TRBV28 and TRBJ2-5; D not certain. CDR1 and CDR2 (germline): MDHEN, SYDVKM. Trimming left V 4 bases short and J 1 base short, with 10 bases between. The length of the CDR3 is 14 residues. This chain's CDR3 is CASSSILPQETQYF. CDR3 DNA: TGTGCCAGCAGTTCCATCCTACCCCAAGAGACCCAGTACTTC.

This clonotype was detected many times. In DNA form, the CDR3 reads TGTGCCAGCAGCTTACCCCCTGGCCAGTCCTCCTACAATGAGCAGTTCTTC. Translated: CASSLPPGQSSYNEQFF. The gene calls are TRBV7-9 and TRBJ2-1; the D is unclear. Trimming pared 2 bases from V and 0 bases from J, leaving 14 bases between. The germline V gene encodes CDR1 SEHNR and CDR2 FQNEAQ (reference sequence). This CDR3 spans 17 amino acids.